The 20 T cell receptor beta chains reported below all come from one sample, sequenced in a study of T cells in localized non-small cell lung cancer. Clones were sequenced by immunoSEQ multiplex PCR, and TCRdb holds only the in-frame ones, with some missing. The table lists 30,000 or so clones, about 89% of them singletons, with 10% in the top ten. The specimen comprised peripheral blood, sampled before any cancer treatment. These receptors were collected from a woman aged 40 to 75 with stage I lung adenocarcinoma.

The V and J genes are TRBV20-1 and TRBJ1-1; unclear D gene. Looked up from germline, CDR1 is DFQATT and CDR2 is SNEGSKA (reference sequence). Trimming left V 2 bases short and J 0 bases short, with 1 base between. This CDR3 spans 11 amino acids. The CDR3 region is CSARLNTEAFF. The CDR3 DNA is TGCAGTGCTAGACTGAACACTGAAGCTTTCTTT.

The chain links TRBV5-6 to TRBJ2-5; D unclear. From germline, CDR1 is SGHDT and CDR2 YYEEEE. With 1 base removed from V and 1 base from J, the gap between germline ends came to 17 bases. The CDR3 has 17 amino acids. The CDR3 DNA sequence: TGTGCCAGCAGCTTGTTCGAGTACCGAGCGTTCCAAGAGACCCAGTACTTC. It encodes CASSLFEYRAFQETQYF.

The CDR3 DNA is TGTGCCAGCAGATTGGATTACAGGGGGAACTACGAGCAGTACTTC. Amino acid sequence: CASRLDYRGNYEQYF. The chain recombines TRBV6-5 with TRBJ2-7, with 8 nucleotides matching TRBD1. CDR1 and CDR2 from the germline V gene are MNHEY and SVGAGI. This CDR3 comprises 15 residues. The trim removed 6 bases at V and 3 bases at J, leaving 10 bases unmatched.

This rearrangement joins TRBV7-2 to TRBJ1-1; 8 bases agree with TRBD1. The CDR3 has 14 amino acids. V shed 3 bases and J 4 bases; nucleotides not matched to a gene: 4. Germline V gene sequence: CDR1 SGHTA, CDR2 FQGNSA. The CDR3 is CASSFRQGPTEAFF. CDR3 DNA sequence: TGTGCCAGCAGCTTTAGACAGGGGCCCACTGAAGCTTTCTTT.

The rearrangement links TRBV18 to TRBJ1-2, with TRBD1 as a possible D gene (6 bases). The germline V gene has CDR1 KGHSH and CDR2 LQKENI. The CDR3 covers 15 residues. Trimming took 2 bases from V and 7 from J, leaving 17 bases between them. CDR3 in DNA: TGTGCCAGCTCACCAACGGGGGCACGAACTATTGGCTACACCTTC. Translated, it gives CASSPTGARTIGYTF.

V usage is TRBV5-4 and J usage is TRBJ1-2, with TRBD1 matching 8 bases. This CDR3 has 15 residues. V gave up 4 bases and J gave up 0 bases; unmatched junction bases: 5. CDR1 and CDR2 from the germline V gene are SGHNT and YYREEE (reference sequence). The CDR3: CASSGSTGANYGYTF. The CDR3 DNA is TGTGCCAGCAGCGGGTCGACAGGGGCTAACTATGGCTACACCTTC.

The count of this clone is one. The chain has TRBV19 and TRBJ1-5; no firm D call. There are 19 residues in the CDR3. Trimming took 5 bases from V and 2 from J, leaving 25 bases between them. Germline loops: CDR1 LNHDA, CDR2 SQIVND (reference sequence). CDR3 amino acids: CASSVTRRAISLGNQPQHF. The CDR3 DNA reads TGTGCCAGTAGTGTCACTCGCCGGGCCATCAGTCTTGGCAATCAGCCCCAGCATTTT. Looking up the rest from reference TRBV19 and TRBJ1-5 gives the full variable domain: DGGITQSPKYLFRKEGQNVTLSCEQNLNHDAMYWYRQDPGQGLRLIYYSQIVNDFQKGDIAEGYSVSREKKESFPLTVTSAQKNPTAFYLCASSVTRRAISLGNQPQHFGDGTRLSIL.

The chain has TRBV10-3 and TRBJ2-7; D might be TRBD2 (5 bases). Germline V gene sequence: CDR1 ENHRY, CDR2 SYGVKD. This CDR3 spans 13 amino acids. V was shortened by 5 bases and J by 3 bases, with 11 bases between the two germline ends. The CDR3 nucleotides read TGTGCCATCAGTACCACCGGGGACTACGAGCAGTACTTC. This encodes CAISTTGDYEQYF.

This clone was observed a few times. V and J are TRBV5-1 and TRBJ2-1, with 13 nucleotides matching TRBD2. V was clipped by 4 bases and J by 7 bases; unmatched bases: 8. Germline V lookup: CDR1 SGHRS, CDR2 YFSETQ. This CDR3 comprises 16 residues. CDR3 loop: CASSRRTSGSPNEQFF. CDR3 bases: TGCGCCAGCAGCCGCCGGACTAGCGGGAGCCCTAATGAGCAGTTCTTC.

The chain joins TRBV10-3 to TRBJ1-1, with D uncertain. The CDR3 has 18 amino acids. Per germline, CDR1 ENHRY and CDR2 SYGVKD. V was trimmed by 2 bases and J by 2 bases, leaving 21 bases between them. CDR3 protein: CAISEPRGAGLGNTEAFF. The CDR3 bases are TGTGCCATCAGTGAGCCTCGGGGTGCAGGATTGGGAAACACTGAAGCTTTCTTT.

The CDR3 region is CASSWREGQETQYF. The CDR3 coding sequence is TGTGCCAGCAGCTGGAGGGAAGGTCAAGAGACCCAGTACTTC. This chain connects TRBV7-9 to TRBJ2-5, with TRBD2 as a possible D gene (6 bases). The CDR3 consists of 14 residues. The germline CDR1 and CDR2 sequences are SEHNR and FQNEAQ (reference sequence). V shed 4 bases and J shed 2 bases, with 11 bases lying between them.

The chain couples TRBV7-9 to TRBJ1-4; D gene uncertain. Germline V CDR1 and CDR2: SEHNR, FQNEAQ (reference sequence). This CDR3 has 13 residues. The V end was cut by 1 base, the J end by 6 bases, with 6 bases between. The CDR3 DNA sequence: TGTGCCAGCAGCTTAGGGGCGGATGAAAAACTGTTTTTT. It codes for CASSLGADEKLFF. Drawing the rest from reference TRBV7-9 and TRBJ1-4, the complete variable domain is DTGVSQNPRHKITKRGQNVTFRCDPISEHNRLYWYRQTLGQGPEFLTYFQNEAQLEKSRLLSDRFSAERPKGSFSTLEIQRTEQGDSAMYLCASSLGADEKLFFGSGTQLSVL.

The rearrangement uses TRBV6-6 and TRBJ1-5; D is unresolved. Trimming left V 3 bases short and J 6 bases short, with 6 bases between. From germline, CDR1 is MNHNY and CDR2 SVGAGI (reference sequence). The CDR3 runs to 12 residues. The DNA for the CDR3 is TGTGCCAGCAGTTATCTGGGTCAGCCCCAGCATTTT. It codes for CASSYLGQPQHF.

The gene calls are TRBV28 and TRBJ2-7; 9 bases are a match to TRBD1. J was trimmed by 3 bases and V by 6 bases; bases with no gene match: 9. Looked up from germline, CDR1 is MDHEN and CDR2 is SYDVKM. This CDR3 comprises 15 residues. CDR3: CASRGYGTGLYEQYF. For the CDR3, the DNA is TGTGCCAGCAGGGGATACGGGACAGGGCTCTACGAGCAGTACTTC.

This CDR3 reads CASRTRLAGGVQYF. The CDR3 nucleotides read TGTGCCAGCAGAACCCGACTAGCGGGAGGGGTGCAGTACTTC. This chain uses TRBV28 with TRBJ2-7; 14 positions agree with TRBD2. The V gene's germline CDR1 is MDHEN and CDR2 SYDVKM. The V and J ends lost 6 bases and 9 bases, in that order; junction bases with no gene match: 7. This CDR3 has 14 amino acids.

The gene calls are TRBV15 and TRBJ1-5; D unclear. This CDR3 has 13 amino acids. V was shortened by 0 bases and J by 7 bases, with 7 bases between the two germline ends. Germline V lookup: CDR1 LNHNV, CDR2 YYDKDF (reference sequence). The CDR3 loop is CATSRDVGQPQHF. The DNA of the CDR3 is TGTGCCACCAGCAGAGATGTGGGACAGCCCCAGCATTTT.

V gene TRBV7-2 combines with J gene TRBJ2-6, with D tentatively TRBD1 (6 bases). CDR3 length: 14 amino acids. Germline CDR1 and CDR2: SGHTA and FQGNSA. V was cut by 8 bases and J by 1 base, with 9 bases left in between. In DNA, the CDR3 is TGTGCCAGCGACCAGGGGTCTGGGGCCAACGTCCTGACTTTC. Protein: CASDQGSGANVLTF.

This chain joins TRBV29-1 and TRBJ2-5; 8 bases line up with TRBD1. V gave up 8 bases and J gave up 4 bases; unmatched junction bases: 15. The CDR3 sequence is 15 residues long. CDR1 is SQVTM and CDR2 is ANQGSEA in the germline V gene. CDR3 sequence: CSLAGAGGVGETQYF. CDR3 in DNA: TGCAGCCTAGCCGGGGCAGGGGGCGTCGGAGAGACCCAGTACTTC.

The chain carries TRBV19 and TRBJ2-1; tentative D call: TRBD2 (6 bases). The germline CDR1 and CDR2 sequences are LNHDA and SQIVND (reference sequence). Deletions cut 3 bases from V and 2 bases from J, with 11 bases between. This CDR3 contains 15 residues. The CDR3 protein is CASSMVGGAYNEQFF. In DNA form, the CDR3 reads TGTGCCAGTAGTATGGTCGGCGGGGCCTACAATGAGCAGTTCTTC. The full variable domain, rest sourced from reference TRBV19 and TRBJ2-1, is DGGITQSPKYLFRKEGQNVTLSCEQNLNHDAMYWYRQDPGQGLRLIYYSQIVNDFQKGDIAEGYSVSREKKESFPLTVTSAQKNPTAFYLCASSMVGGAYNEQFFGPGTRLTVL.

The chain employs TRBV2 and TRBJ1-1, with a tentative D call TRBD1 (5 bases). Trimming stripped 5 bases from V and 5 bases from J, with 15 bases between. CDR3 length equals 14 residues. In germline, CDR1 is SNHLY, CDR2 FYNNEI. As DNA, the CDR3 is TGTGCCAGCAGTCCCCAGGGCAGAAGGACTGAAGCTTTCTTT. Residues: CASSPQGRRTEAFF.